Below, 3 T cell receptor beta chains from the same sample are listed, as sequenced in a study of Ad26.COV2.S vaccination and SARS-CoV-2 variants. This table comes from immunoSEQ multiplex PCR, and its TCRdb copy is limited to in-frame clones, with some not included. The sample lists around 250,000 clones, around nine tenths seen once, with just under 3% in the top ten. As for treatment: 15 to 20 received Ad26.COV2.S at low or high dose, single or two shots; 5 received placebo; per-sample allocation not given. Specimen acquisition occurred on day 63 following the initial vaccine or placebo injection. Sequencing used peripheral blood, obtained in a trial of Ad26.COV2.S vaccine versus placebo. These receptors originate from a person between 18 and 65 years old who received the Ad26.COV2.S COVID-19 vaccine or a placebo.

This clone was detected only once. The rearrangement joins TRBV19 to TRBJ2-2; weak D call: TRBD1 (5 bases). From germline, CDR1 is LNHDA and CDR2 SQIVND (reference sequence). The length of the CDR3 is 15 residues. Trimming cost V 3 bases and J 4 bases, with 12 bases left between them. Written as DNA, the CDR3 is TGTGCCAGTAGTATCCTCAGGGATCGCACCGGGGAGCTGTTTTTT. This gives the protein CASSILRDRTGELFF.

CDR3 in amino acids: CASSIGGGQPQHF. CDR3 nucleotides: TGTGCCAGTAGTATAGGGGGTGGGCAGCCCCAGCATTTT. The rearrangement joins TRBV19 to TRBJ1-5; D uncertain. The CDR3 contains 13 residues. V gave up 1 base and J gave up 7 bases, with 8 bases separating them. Germline V gene data show CDR1 as LNHDA and CDR2 as SQIVND (reference sequence).

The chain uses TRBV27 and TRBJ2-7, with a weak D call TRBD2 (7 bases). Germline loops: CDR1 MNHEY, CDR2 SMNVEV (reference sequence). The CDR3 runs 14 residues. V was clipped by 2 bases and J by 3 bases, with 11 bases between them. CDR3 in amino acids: CASSLRGDYYEQYF. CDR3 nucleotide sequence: TGTGCCAGCAGTTTAAGGGGGGACTACTACGAGCAGTACTTC.